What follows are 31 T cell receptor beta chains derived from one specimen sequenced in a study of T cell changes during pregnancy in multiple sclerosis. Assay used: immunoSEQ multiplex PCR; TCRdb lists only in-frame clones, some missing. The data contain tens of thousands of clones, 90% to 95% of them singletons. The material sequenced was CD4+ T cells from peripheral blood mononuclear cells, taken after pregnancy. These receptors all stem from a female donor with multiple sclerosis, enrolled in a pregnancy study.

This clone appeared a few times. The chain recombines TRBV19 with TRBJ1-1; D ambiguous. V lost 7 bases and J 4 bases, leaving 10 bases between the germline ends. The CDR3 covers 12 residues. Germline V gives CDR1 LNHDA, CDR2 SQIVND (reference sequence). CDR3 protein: CASTSGITEAFF. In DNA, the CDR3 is TGTGCCAGTACCTCAGGAATCACTGAAGCTTTCTTT.

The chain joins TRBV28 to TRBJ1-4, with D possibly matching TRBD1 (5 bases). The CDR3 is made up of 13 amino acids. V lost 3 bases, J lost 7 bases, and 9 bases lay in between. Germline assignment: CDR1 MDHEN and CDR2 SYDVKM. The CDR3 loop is CASSFQGGEKLFF. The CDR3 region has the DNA TGTGCCAGCAGTTTTCAGGGTGGTGAAAAACTGTTTTTT.

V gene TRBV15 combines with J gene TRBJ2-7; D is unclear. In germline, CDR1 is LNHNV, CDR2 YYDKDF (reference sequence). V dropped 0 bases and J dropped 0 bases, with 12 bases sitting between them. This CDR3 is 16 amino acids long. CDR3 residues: CATSREVVKSSYEQYF. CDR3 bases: TGTGCCACCAGCAGAGAAGTCGTTAAGAGCTCCTACGAGCAGTACTTC.

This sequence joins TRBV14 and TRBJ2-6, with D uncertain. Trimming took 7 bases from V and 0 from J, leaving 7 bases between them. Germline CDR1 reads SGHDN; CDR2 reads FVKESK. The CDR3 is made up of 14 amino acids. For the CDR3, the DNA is TGTGCCAGCACGGGTTCCTCTGGGGCCAACGTCCTGACTTTC. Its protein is CASTGSSGANVLTF.

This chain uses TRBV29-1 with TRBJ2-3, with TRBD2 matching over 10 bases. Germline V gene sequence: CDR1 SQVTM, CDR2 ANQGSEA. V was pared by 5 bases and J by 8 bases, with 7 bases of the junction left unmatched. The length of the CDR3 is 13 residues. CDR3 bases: TGCAGCGTTCCCCCTAGCGGGAGTGGTACGCAGTATTTT. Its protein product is CSVPPSGSGTQYF.

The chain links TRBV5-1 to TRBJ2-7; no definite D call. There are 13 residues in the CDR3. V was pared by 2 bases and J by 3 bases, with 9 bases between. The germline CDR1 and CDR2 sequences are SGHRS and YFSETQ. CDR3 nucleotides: TGCGCCAGCAGCTTCAGGCCTTACTACGAGCAGTACTTC. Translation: CASSFRPYYEQYF.

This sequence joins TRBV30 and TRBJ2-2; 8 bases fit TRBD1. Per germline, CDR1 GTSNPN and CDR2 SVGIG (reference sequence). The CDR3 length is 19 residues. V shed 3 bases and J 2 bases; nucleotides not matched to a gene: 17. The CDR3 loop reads CAWRAWTGFDYKNTGELFF. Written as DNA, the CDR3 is TGTGCCTGGAGGGCCTGGACAGGGTTCGACTATAAAAACACCGGGGAGCTGTTTTTT. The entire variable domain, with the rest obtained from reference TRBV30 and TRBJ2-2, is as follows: SQTIHQWPATLVQPVGSPLSLECTVEGTSNPNLYWYRQAAGRGLQLLFYSVGIGQISSEVPQNLSASRPQDRQFILSSKKLLLSDSGFYLCAWRAWTGFDYKNTGELFFGEGSRLTVL.

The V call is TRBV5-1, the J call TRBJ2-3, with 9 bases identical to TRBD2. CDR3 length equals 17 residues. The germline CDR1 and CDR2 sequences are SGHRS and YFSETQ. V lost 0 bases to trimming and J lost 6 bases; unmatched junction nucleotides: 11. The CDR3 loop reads CASSLVLSGSLGDTQYF. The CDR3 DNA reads TGCGCCAGCAGCTTGGTACTTAGCGGGAGCCTCGGGGATACGCAGTATTTT.

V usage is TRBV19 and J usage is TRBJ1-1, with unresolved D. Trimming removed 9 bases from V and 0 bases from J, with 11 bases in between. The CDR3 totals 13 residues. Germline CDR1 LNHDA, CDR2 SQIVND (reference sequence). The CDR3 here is CASSLEMNTEAFF. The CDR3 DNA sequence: TGTGCCAGCAGCCTGGAGATGAACACTGAAGCTTTCTTT.

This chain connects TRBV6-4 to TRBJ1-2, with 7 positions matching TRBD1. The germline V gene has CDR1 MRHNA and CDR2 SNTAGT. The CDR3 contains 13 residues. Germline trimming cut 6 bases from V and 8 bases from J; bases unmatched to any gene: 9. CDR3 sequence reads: CASSKDRAGGYTF. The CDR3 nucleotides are TGTGCCAGCAGCAAAGACAGGGCAGGCGGCTACACCTTC.

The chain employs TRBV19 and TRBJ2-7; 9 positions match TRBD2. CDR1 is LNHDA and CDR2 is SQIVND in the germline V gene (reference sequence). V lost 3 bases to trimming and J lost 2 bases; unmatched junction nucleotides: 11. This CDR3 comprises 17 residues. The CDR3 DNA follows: TGTGCCAGTAGTATGTCGGGGACTAGCTTACTCCCCTACGAGCAGTACTTC. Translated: CASSMSGTSLLPYEQYF.

The CDR3 DNA follows: TGTGCCAGCAGCTCAACCGGGACTGGGAATGAAAAACTGTTTTTT. It codes for CASSSTGTGNEKLFF. The J gene is TRBJ1-4, the V gene TRBV9; TRBD1 is a possible D gene (5 bases). This CDR3 has 15 amino acids. From germline, CDR1 is SGDLS and CDR2 YYNGEE. V was cut by 4 bases and J by 5 bases, with 15 bases left in between.

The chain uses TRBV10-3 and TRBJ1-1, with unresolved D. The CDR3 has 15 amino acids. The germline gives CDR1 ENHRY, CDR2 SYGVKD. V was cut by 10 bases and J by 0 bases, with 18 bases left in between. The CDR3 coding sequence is TGTGCCACCCGGGAAGGGAAAAGGGTGAACACTGAAGCTTTCTTT. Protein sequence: CATREGKRVNTEAFF.

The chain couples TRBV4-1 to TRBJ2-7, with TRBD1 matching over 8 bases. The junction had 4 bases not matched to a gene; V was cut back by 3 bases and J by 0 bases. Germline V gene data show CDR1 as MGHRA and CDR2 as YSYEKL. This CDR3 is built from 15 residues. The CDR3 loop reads CASSQVGQGSYEQYF. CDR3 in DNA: TGCGCCAGCAGCCAGGTAGGACAGGGCTCCTACGAGCAGTACTTC.

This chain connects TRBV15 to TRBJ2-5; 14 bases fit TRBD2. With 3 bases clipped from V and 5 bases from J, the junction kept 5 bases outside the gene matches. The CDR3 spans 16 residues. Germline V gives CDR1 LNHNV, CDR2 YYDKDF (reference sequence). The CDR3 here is CATSRSRTSGRETQYF. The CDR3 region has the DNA TGTGCCACCAGCAGGTCTAGGACTAGCGGGAGGGAGACCCAGTACTTC.

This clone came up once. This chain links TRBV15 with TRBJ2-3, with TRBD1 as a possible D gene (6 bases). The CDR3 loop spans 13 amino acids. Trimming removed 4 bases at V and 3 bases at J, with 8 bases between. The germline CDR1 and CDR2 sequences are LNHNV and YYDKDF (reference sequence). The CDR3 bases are TGTGCCACCAGCACACAGGGTACAGATACGCAGTATTTT. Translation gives CATSTQGTDTQYF.

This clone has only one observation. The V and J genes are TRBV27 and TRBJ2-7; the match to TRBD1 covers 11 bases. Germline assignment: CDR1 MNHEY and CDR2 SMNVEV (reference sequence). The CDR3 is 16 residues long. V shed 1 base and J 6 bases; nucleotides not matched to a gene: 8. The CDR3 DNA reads TGTGCCAGCAGTTTATACCCGGACAGGGGGCTTTTCGAGCAGTACTTC. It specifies CASSLYPDRGLFEQYF.

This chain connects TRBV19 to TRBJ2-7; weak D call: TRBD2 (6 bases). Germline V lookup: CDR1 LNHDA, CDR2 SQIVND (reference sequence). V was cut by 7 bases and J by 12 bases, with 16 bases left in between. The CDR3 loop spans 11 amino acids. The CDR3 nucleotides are TGTGCCAGTAAGGAGGGCCACCGATGGTACTTC. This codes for CASKEGHRWYF.

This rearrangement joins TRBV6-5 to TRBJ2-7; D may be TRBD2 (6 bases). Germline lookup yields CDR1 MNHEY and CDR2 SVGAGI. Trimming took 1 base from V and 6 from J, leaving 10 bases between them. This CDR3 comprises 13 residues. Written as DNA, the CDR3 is TGTGCCAGCAGTTACTTCGTCGGGGGCGAGCAGTACTTC. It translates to CASSYFVGGEQYF.

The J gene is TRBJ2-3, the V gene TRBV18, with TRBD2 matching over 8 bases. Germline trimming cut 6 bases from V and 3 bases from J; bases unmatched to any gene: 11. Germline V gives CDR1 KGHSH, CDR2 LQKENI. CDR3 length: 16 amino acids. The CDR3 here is CASSPFAGGSTDTQYF. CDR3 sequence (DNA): TGTGCCAGCTCGCCCTTTGCGGGAGGATCTACAGATACGCAGTATTTT.

The CDR3 spells CASSQDIGGDRALRGNTIYF. The CDR3 DNA reads TGTGCCAGCAGCCAAGATATTGGCGGGGACAGGGCCTTGAGAGGAAACACCATATATTTT. V is TRBV4-2 and J is TRBJ1-3; the match to TRBD1 covers 9 bases. The ends lost 0 bases at V and 4 bases at J; junction bases unmatched: 16. From germline, CDR1 is LGHNA and CDR2 YNFKEQ. The CDR3 spans 20 residues.

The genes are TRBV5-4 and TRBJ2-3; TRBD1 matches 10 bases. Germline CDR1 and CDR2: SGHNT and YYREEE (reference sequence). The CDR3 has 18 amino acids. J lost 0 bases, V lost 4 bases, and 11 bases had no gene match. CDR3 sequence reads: CASSRDRGIVSSTDTQYF. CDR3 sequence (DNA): TGTGCCAGCAGCCGGGACAGGGGCATAGTTTCTAGCACAGATACGCAGTATTTT.

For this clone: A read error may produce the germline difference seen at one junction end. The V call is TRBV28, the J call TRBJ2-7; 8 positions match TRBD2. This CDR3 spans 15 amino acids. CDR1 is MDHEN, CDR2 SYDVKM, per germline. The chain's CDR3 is CASSLRGGSSNEQYF. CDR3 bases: TGTGCCAGCAGCCTCCGGGGGGGTAGCTCCAACGAGCAGTACTTC.

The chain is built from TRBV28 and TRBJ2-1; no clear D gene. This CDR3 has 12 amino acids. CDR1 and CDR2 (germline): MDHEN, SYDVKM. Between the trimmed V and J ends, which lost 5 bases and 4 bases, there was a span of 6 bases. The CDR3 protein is CASSLQYNEQFF. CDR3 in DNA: TGTGCCAGCAGTCTACAGTACAATGAGCAGTTCTTC.

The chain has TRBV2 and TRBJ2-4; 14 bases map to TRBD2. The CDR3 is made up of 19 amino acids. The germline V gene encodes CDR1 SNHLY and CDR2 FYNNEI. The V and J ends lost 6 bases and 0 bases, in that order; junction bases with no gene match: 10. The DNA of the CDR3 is TGTGCCAGCAGACTCCCGGGACTAGCGGGAGAGGGAGCCAAAAACATTCAGTACTTC. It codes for CASRLPGLAGEGAKNIQYF.

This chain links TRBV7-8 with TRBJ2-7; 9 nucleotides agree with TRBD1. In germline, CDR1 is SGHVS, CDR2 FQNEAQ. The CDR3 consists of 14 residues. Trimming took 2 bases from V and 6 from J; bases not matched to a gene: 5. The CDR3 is CASSLTRQGGEQYF. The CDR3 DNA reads TGTGCCAGCAGCTTAACGAGACAGGGGGGCGAGCAGTACTTC.

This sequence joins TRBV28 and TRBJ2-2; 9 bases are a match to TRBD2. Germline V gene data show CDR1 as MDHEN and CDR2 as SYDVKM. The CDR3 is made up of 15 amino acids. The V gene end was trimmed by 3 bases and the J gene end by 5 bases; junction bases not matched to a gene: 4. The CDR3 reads CASSLSGRRTGELFF. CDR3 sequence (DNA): TGTGCCAGCAGTTTGAGCGGGAGGCGAACCGGGGAGCTGTTTTTT. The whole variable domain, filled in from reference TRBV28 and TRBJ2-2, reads DVKVTQSSRYLVKRTGEKVFLECVQDMDHENMFWYRQDPGLGLRLIYFSYDVKMKEKGDIPEGYSVSREKKERFSLILESASTNQTSMYLCASSLSGRRTGELFFGEGSRLTVL.

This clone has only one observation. CDR3 DNA sequence: TGCGCCAGCAGCTTGGGTAGGGCTAGCGGGAGCCATGAGCAGTTCTTC. Protein sequence: CASSLGRASGSHEQFF. The chain is built from TRBV5-1 and TRBJ2-1; 10 bases match TRBD2. V trimming: 0 bases; J trimming: 8 bases; junction bases outside the gene matches: 8. Germline V CDR1 and CDR2: SGHRS, YFSETQ. The CDR3 has 16 amino acids.

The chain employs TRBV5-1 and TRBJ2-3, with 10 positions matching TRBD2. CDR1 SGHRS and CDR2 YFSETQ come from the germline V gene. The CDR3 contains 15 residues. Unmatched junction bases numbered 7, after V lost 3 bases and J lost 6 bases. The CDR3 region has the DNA TGCGCCAGCAGCTGGAGCGGGAGGGGTTTGGATACGCAGTATTTT. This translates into CASSWSGRGLDTQYF.

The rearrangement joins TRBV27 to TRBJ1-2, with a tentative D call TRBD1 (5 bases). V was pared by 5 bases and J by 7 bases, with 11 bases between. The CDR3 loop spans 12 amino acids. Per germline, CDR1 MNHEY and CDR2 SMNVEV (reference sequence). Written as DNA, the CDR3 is TGTGCCAGCAGTCCAATGGGGGGTGGCTACACCTTC. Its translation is CASSPMGGGYTF.

The CDR3 spells CASSVGQSTYEQYF. CDR3 DNA sequence: TGTGCCAGCAGTGTGGGACAGTCGACCTACGAGCAGTACTTC. The rearrangement links TRBV6-1 to TRBJ2-7; 7 bases are shared with TRBD1. This CDR3 spans 14 amino acids. Germline lookup yields CDR1 MNHNS and CDR2 SASEGT. The V segment lost 4 bases and the J segment 2 bases; nucleotides outside the gene matches: 5.